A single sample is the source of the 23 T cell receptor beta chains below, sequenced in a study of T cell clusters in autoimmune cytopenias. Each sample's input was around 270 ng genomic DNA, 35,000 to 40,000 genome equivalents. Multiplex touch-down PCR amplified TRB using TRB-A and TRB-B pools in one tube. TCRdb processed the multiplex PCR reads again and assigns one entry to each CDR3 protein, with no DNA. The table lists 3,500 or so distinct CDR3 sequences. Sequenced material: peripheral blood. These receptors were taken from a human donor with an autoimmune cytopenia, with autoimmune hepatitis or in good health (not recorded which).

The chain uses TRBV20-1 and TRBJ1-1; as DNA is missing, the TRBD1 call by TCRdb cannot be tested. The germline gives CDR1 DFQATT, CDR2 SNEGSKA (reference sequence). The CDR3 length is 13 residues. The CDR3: CSANGHLNTEAFF.

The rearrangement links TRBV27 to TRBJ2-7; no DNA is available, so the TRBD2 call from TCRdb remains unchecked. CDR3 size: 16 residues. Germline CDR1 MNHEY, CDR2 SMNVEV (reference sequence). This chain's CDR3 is CASRVGVSRGAYEQYF.

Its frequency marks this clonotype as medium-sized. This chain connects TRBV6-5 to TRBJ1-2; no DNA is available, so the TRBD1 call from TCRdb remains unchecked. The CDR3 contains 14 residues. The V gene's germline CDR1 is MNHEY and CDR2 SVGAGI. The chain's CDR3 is CATQGTGGSYGYTF.

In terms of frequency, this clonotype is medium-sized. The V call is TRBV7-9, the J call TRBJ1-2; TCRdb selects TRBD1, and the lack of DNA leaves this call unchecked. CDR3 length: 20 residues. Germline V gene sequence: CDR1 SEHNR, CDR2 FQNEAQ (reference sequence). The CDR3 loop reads CASTPPVGQGNLYRNYGYTF.

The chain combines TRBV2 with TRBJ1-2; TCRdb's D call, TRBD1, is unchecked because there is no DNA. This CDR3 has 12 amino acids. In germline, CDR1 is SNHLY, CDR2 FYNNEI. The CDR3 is CASSPENYGYTF.

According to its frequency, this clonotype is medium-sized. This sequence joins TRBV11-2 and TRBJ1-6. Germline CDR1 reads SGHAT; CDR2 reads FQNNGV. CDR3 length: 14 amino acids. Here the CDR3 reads CASSLGGNNSPLHF.

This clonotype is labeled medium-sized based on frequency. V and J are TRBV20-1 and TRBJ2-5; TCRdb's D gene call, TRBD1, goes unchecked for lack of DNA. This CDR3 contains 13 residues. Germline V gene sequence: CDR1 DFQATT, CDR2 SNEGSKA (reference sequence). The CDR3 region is CSATGGAPETQYF.

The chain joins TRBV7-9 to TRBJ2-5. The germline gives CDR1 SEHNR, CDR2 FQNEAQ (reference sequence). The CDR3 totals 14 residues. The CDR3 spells CASSLEGWQETQYF.

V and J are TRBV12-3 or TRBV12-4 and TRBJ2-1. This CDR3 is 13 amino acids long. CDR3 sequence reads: CASSLGDYNEQFF.

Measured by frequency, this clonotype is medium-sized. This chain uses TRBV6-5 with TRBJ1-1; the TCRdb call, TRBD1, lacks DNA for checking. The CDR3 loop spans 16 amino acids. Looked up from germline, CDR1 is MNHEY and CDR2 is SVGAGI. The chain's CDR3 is CASSLGQGGLNTEAFF.

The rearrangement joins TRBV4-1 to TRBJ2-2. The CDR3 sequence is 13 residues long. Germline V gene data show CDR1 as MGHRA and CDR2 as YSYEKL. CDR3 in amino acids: CASSHGTAGELFF.

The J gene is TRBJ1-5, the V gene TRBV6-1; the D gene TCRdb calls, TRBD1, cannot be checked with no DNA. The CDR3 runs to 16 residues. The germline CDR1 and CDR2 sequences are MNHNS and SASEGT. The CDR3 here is CASSELTGYSNQPQHF.

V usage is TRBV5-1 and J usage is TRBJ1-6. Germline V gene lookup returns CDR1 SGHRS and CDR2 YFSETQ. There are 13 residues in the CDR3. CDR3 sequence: CASSSAVSSPLHF.

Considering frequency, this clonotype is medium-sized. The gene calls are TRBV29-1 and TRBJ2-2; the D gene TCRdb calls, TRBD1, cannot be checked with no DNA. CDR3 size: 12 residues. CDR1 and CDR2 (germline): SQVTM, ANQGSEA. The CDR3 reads CSVERQTGELFF.

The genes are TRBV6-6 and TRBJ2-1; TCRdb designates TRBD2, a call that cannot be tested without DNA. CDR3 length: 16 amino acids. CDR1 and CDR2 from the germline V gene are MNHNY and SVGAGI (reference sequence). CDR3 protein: CASARLAGGTYNEQFF.

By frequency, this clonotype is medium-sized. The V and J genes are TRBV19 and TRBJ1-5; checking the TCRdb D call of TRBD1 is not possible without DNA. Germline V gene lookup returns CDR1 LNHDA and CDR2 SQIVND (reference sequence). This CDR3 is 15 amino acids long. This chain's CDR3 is CASSIFGTVNQPQHF.

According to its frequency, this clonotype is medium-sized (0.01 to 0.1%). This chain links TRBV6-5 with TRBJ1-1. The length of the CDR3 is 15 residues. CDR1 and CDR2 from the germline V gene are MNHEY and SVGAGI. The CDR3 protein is CASTTSLGGNTEAFF.

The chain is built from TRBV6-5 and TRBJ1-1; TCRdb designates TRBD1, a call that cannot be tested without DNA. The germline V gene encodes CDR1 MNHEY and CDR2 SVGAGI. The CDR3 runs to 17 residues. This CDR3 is CASSYSRTGGLNTEAFF.

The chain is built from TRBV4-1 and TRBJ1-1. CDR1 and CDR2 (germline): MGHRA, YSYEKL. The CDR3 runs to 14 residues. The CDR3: CASSPREGHSEAFF.

This chain's CDR3 is CASSLRLGQSGELFF. The chain uses TRBV11-2 and TRBJ2-2; the D call from TCRdb, TRBD2, cannot be confirmed without DNA. The germline CDR1 and CDR2 sequences are SGHAT and FQNNGV. CDR3 length equals 15 residues.

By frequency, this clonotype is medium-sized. This CDR3 reads CASSSGRWVAGSADTQYF. The rearrangement joins TRBV12-3 or TRBV12-4 to TRBJ2-3; TCRdb gives TRBD2 as the D gene, but with no DNA this cannot be confirmed. This CDR3 has 18 amino acids.

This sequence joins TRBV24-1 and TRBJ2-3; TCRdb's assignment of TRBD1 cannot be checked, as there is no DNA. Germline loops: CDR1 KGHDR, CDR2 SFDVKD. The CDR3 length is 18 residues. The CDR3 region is CATSDSPGQGALTDTQYF.

The CDR3 region is CASSESGETDTQYF. V usage is TRBV10-1 and J usage is TRBJ2-3; no DNA is available, so the TRBD2 call from TCRdb remains unchecked. The CDR3 consists of 14 residues. Germline values: CDR1 WNHNN, CDR2 SYGVQD (reference sequence).